One and the same sample provided the 2 T cell receptor beta chains below, sequenced in a study of regulatory T cells in long-lasting Graves disease. As to time point: persistent/refractory GD, antithyroid drugs over 5 years with positive TRAb. Researchers made the TCR library from RNA that was extracted from PBMCs. Arm-PCR of CDR3 regions and iRepertoire HTBI primers were the basis on which TCR beta libraries were built. A single record per CDR3 protein comes from TCRdb applying MiXCR to the multiplex PCR reads. Here the sample spans about 310,000 distinct CDR3 sequences, around a fifth being singletons. The source was peripheral blood mononuclear cells (PBMCs), collected when the disease was refractory, from a patient treated with antithyroid drugs. These receptors were collected from a female donor with Graves disease.

This clonotype has just a few counts. The chain recombines TRBV20-1 with TRBJ1-1; tentative D call: TRBD1 (5 bases). The CDR3 is made up of 15 amino acids. Germline loops: CDR1 DFQATT, CDR2 SNEGSKA (reference sequence). Trimming took off 0 bases at V and 3 bases at J, with 14 bases between the two ends. Written as DNA, the CDR3 is TGCAGTGCTAGAGATCGGGGCCCAGAGTACACTGAAGCTTTCTTT. Amino acids: CSARDRGPEYTEAFF.

Ten or more counts support this clonotype. The chain joins TRBV28 to TRBJ1-6; TRBD1 is a possible D gene (5 bases). The CDR3 spans 15 residues. Trimming shortened V by 6 bases and J by 4 bases, and 13 bases separated the two germline ends. Per germline, CDR1 MDHEN and CDR2 SYDVKM. The CDR3 reads CASRNLGTYNSPLHF. The CDR3 DNA reads as TGTGCCAGCAGAAACCTCGGGACTTATAATTCACCCCTCCACTTT.